The 26 T cell receptor beta chains in this list originate from one sample, sequenced in a study of T cells in Graves' hyperthyroidism and ophthalmopathy. From RNA transcripts, TCR beta CDR3 regions were amplified. Initially, a first-round RT-PCR of the TCR CDR3 employed the HTBI primer set. MiXCR was run by TCRdb on the multiplex PCR reads, yielding one entry per CDR3 protein. The table records hundreds of thousands of distinct CDR3 sequences, roughly 40% of them present only once. Sequencing was carried out using blood. The receptors shown here come from a man aged 18 to 29 with Graves' hyperthyroidism.

The chain couples TRBV4-1 to TRBJ1-4; D possibly corresponds to TRBD1 (5 bases). Trimming shortened V by 1 base and J by 5 bases, and 14 bases separated the two germline ends. Germline lookup yields CDR1 MGHRA and CDR2 YSYEKL. This CDR3 has 16 amino acids. In nucleotides, the CDR3 is TGCGCCAGCAGCCAAGGACGTCTGAGGGACAATGAAAAACTGTTTTTT. It is translated as CASSQGRLRDNEKLFF.

This clonotype was detected ten times or more. The rearrangement joins TRBV2 to TRBJ1-6, with 11 bases lining up with TRBD1. V lost 9 bases and J lost 7; bases outside the gene matches: 5. Germline CDR1 SNHLY, CDR2 FYNNEI. This CDR3 has 14 amino acids. CDR3 DNA sequence: TGTGCCAGTAGGACAGGGGGCGTGAATTCACCCCTCCACTTT. Its translation: CASRTGGVNSPLHF.

V gene TRBV10-3 combines with J gene TRBJ2-7; D gene ambiguous. Per germline, CDR1 ENHRY and CDR2 SYGVKD. The V end lost 6 bases, the J end lost 2 bases, and 8 bases lay between the germline ends. The length of the CDR3 is 12 residues. CDR3 bases: TGTGCCATCAGGGTAGGGCCCTACGAGCAGTACTTC. It encodes CAIRVGPYEQYF.

V and J are TRBV11-2 and TRBJ2-7; D unresolved. Trimming removed 6 bases from V and 1 base from J, with 13 bases in between. The CDR3 totals 14 residues. From germline, CDR1 is SGHAT and CDR2 FQNNGV. CDR3 sequence (DNA): TGTGCCAGCAGGGCAGGACGGCAGTCCTACGAGCAGTACTTC. Translation gives CASRAGRQSYEQYF.

This clonotype has at least ten counts. The rearrangement uses TRBV2 and TRBJ1-1; D is unclear. V was pared by 3 bases and J by 6 bases, with 11 bases between. The CDR3 is made up of 13 amino acids. The germline V gene encodes CDR1 SNHLY and CDR2 FYNNEI. CDR3 DNA sequence: TGTGCCAGCAGTGAGCTCCAAGTAGCTGAAGCTTTCTTT. Translation: CASSELQVAEAFF.

This clonotype was recorded a few times. The V gene is TRBV4-1, the J gene TRBJ1-2; D not resolved. V was shortened by 3 bases and J by 4 bases, with 18 bases between the two germline ends. The CDR3 is 16 residues long. CDR1 is MGHRA and CDR2 is YSYEKL in the germline V gene. Written as DNA, the CDR3 is TGCGCCAGCAGCCAGGACCGGTCAGAGGTATCCTATGGCTACACCTTC. It codes for CASSQDRSEVSYGYTF.

This chain connects TRBV7-8 to TRBJ2-1; TRBD2 matches 8 bases. Trimming at V came to 7 bases and at J to 7 bases, leaving 6 bases not matched to a gene. The CDR3 has 13 residues. Looked up from germline, CDR1 is SGHVS and CDR2 is FQNEAQ. The CDR3 loop reads CASTPGGWNEQFF. Here the CDR3 DNA reads TGTGCCAGCACGCCGGGAGGGTGGAATGAGCAGTTCTTC.

Only a few counts were recorded for this clonotype. The rearrangement links TRBV25-1 to TRBJ2-5; D gene ambiguous. The end of the DNA is better explained by TRBJ2-7, so the J call may be wrong. There are 15 residues in the CDR3. CDR1 is MGHDK and CDR2 is SYGVNS in the germline V gene. Written as DNA, the CDR3 is TGTGCCAGCAGTGAATTCGGGCGGAGCTCCTACGAGCAGTACTTC. Encoded protein: CASSEFGRSSYEQYF.

This clonotype was detected a few times. The chain employs TRBV5-6 and TRBJ1-2; no definite D call. Trimming took off 6 bases at V and 7 bases at J, with 22 bases between the two ends. The CDR3 has 15 amino acids. Germline V gives CDR1 SGHDT, CDR2 YYEEEE. The CDR3 region has the DNA TGTGCCAGCAAAGAAGCTATAGGACCTCCCCCTGGCTACACCTTC. Its protein is CASKEAIGPPPGYTF.

This clonotype was found many times. The gene calls are TRBV29-1 and TRBJ2-7; D is perhaps TRBD1 or TRBD2 (5 bases each). The V end was cut by 2 bases, the J end by 6 bases, with 8 bases between. The CDR3 has 11 residues. Germline values: CDR1 SQVTM, CDR2 ANQGSEA. The CDR3 DNA sequence: TGCAGCGTTGAACGGGGCCTCGAGCAGTACTTC. Translating gives CSVERGLEQYF.

Notes on this clonotype: A much larger clonotype is one base distant, so this may be a read error. Here the CDR3 omits its conserved ending phenylalanine or tryptophan, so a read error is the likely source. The V gene is TRBV20-1, the J gene TRBJ1-1; D is undetermined. The V gene lost 5 bases and the J gene lost 1 base, with 11 bases spanning the gap. Germline-derived CDR1 and CDR2 are DFQATT and SNEGSKA (reference sequence). The CDR3 has 13 amino acids. The CDR3 bases are TGCAGTGCTCCGATACGAAGGAACACTGAAGCTTTCTCT. This codes for CSAPIRRNTEAFS.

This clonotype was observed a handful of times. The chain joins TRBV10-1 to TRBJ2-2, with D perhaps TRBD1 (6 bases). V was cut by 3 bases and J by 1 base, with 12 bases left in between. Germline-derived CDR1 and CDR2 are WNHNN and SYGVQD (reference sequence). CDR3 length equals 16 residues. CDR3 amino acids: CASSDTGTMNTGELFF. CDR3 sequence (DNA): TGCGCCAGCAGTGATACGGGGACAATGAACACCGGGGAGCTGTTTTTT.

The V gene is TRBV7-9, the J gene TRBJ2-2; D perhaps matches TRBD1 (5 bases). The CDR3 extends over 15 amino acids. V lost 3 bases and J 3 bases, leaving 11 bases between the germline ends. Germline assignment: CDR1 SEHNR and CDR2 FQNEAQ (reference sequence). CDR3 DNA: TGTGCCAGCAGCTTCACCAGGGTTGACACCGGGGAGCTGTTTTTT. This gives the protein CASSFTRVDTGELFF.

At least ten counts were recorded for this clonotype. The chain joins TRBV10-2 to TRBJ1-2; D is possibly TRBD1 (5 bases). Trimming left V 2 bases short and J 6 bases short, with 7 bases between. The CDR3 sequence is 12 residues long. In germline, CDR1 is WSHSY, CDR2 SAAADI. For the CDR3, the DNA is TGCGCCAGCAGTGAGGGGGCGGATGGCTACACCTTC. Its protein product is CASSEGADGYTF.

This clonotype has at least ten counts. The chain couples TRBV25-1 to TRBJ1-4, with 7 nucleotides matching TRBD1. The germline gives CDR1 MGHDK, CDR2 SYGVNS. V trimming: 0 bases; J trimming: 8 bases; junction bases outside the gene matches: 9. The CDR3 extends over 16 amino acids. The CDR3 protein is CASSEYPRGIGEKLFF. Written as DNA, the CDR3 is TGTGCCAGCAGTGAATACCCCAGGGGGATTGGGGAAAAACTGTTTTTT. Full variable domain (rest looked up from reference TRBV25-1 and TRBJ1-4): EADIYQTPRYLVIGTGKKITLECSQTMGHDKMYWYQQDPGMELHLIHYSYGVNSTEKGDLSSESTVSRIRTEHFPLTLESARPSHTSQYLCASSEYPRGIGEKLFFGSGTQLSVL.

A word on this clonotype: This may stem from a read error, because a much larger clone lies one nucleotide away. The chain couples TRBV24-1 to TRBJ2-7; no firm D call. CDR1 is KGHDR, CDR2 SFDVKD, per germline. The CDR3 is 13 residues long. V was trimmed by 4 bases and J by 2 bases, leaving 8 bases between them. CDR3 sequence: CATSDAKAYEQYF. In DNA, the CDR3 is TGTGCCACCAGTGACGCTAAAGCCTACGAGCAGTACTTC.

This clonotype was detected only a few times. This chain links TRBV4-1 with TRBJ2-3; D is perhaps TRBD2 (7 bases). The germline gives CDR1 MGHRA, CDR2 YSYEKL. Trimming stripped 3 bases from V and 3 bases from J, with 10 bases between. This CDR3 is built from 14 residues. CDR3 region: CASSQGGGTDTQYF. The CDR3 DNA reads as TGCGCCAGCAGCCAGGGAGGGGGGACAGATACGCAGTATTTT.

The rearrangement joins TRBV12-3 or TRBV12-4 to TRBJ2-6; 8 bases are shared with TRBD2. This CDR3 has 16 residues. V trimming: 6 bases; J trimming: 2 bases; junction bases outside the gene matches: 6. For the CDR3, the DNA is TGTGCCAGCAGCCCCACGGGGGGGACTGGGGCCAACGTCCTGACTTTC. Translation gives CASSPTGGTGANVLTF.

The CDR3 bases are TGTGCCAGCAGGACCGGGGCAGGAGAGACCCAGTACTTC. As protein: CASRTGAGETQYF. V is TRBV12-3 or TRBV12-4 and J is TRBJ2-5, with D perhaps given as TRBD1 or TRBD2 (5 bases each). V lost 6 bases and J 4 bases, leaving 12 bases between the germline ends. The CDR3 runs 13 residues.

This clonotype was seen repeatedly, ten times or more. The gene calls are TRBV10-3 and TRBJ2-7, with D possibly matching TRBD2 (5 bases). Between the trimmed V and J ends, which lost 6 bases and 3 bases, there was a span of 9 bases. This CDR3 comprises 12 residues. Per the germline V gene, CDR1 is ENHRY and CDR2 is SYGVKD. The CDR3 nucleotides read TGTGCCATCAGCCCCACTAGCTACGAGCAGTACTTC. Protein product: CAISPTSYEQYF.

This clonotype turned up a few times. The chain combines TRBV7-3 with TRBJ1-6; 7 nucleotides align to TRBD1. Germline CDR1 and CDR2: SGHTA and FQGTGA. After removal of 5 bases from V and 6 bases from J, the junction contained 10 bases not matched to a gene. The CDR3 consists of 16 residues. CDR3 protein: CASSPREGGSNSPLHF. The CDR3 DNA reads TGTGCCAGCAGCCCCCGGGAAGGGGGCAGTAATTCACCCCTCCACTTT.

This clonotype was seen ten or more times. This chain uses TRBV12-3 or TRBV12-4 with TRBJ1-5; D possibly corresponds to TRBD1 (6 bases). Between the trimmed V and J ends, which lost 6 bases and 0 bases, there was a span of 15 bases. This CDR3 contains 16 residues. The CDR3 here is CASSTSGHLSNQPQHF. CDR3 in DNA: TGTGCCAGCAGCACCTCGGGACATCTTAGCAATCAGCCCCAGCATTTT.

This clonotype was counted only a few times. The rearrangement links TRBV12-5 to TRBJ2-5, with TRBD1 as a possible D gene (5 bases). The CDR3 length is 13 residues. Germline loops: CDR1 LGHNT, CDR2 FRNRAP. The ends were cut back, 3 bases at V and 3 bases at J, with 8 bases in the middle. The CDR3 DNA reads as TGTGCTAGTGGTTTTGACAGCAAAGAGACCCAGTACTTC. It specifies CASGFDSKETQYF.

In the case of this clonotype: The junction and the germline gene differ at one end; a read error may be behind it. The CDR3 sequence is CASSRDTRRSYNSPLHF. CDR3 bases: TGTGCCAGCAGCCGGGACACCAGGCGCTCCTATAATTCACCCCTCCACTTT. The gene calls are TRBV15 and TRBJ1-6, with D perhaps matching TRBD1 (6 bases). The CDR3 is made up of 17 amino acids. Germline CDR1 LNHNV, CDR2 YYDKDF (reference sequence).

The chain carries TRBV4-1 and TRBJ2-7; TRBD2 matches 10 bases. Germline CDR1 and CDR2: MGHRA and YSYEKL. V dropped 0 bases and J dropped 4; count of bases not matched to a gene: 3. The CDR3 spans 15 residues. The CDR3: CASSQEVAGGYEQYF. CDR3 DNA sequence: TGCGCCAGCAGCCAAGAGGTAGCGGGAGGTTACGAGCAGTACTTC.

This clonotype has more than one count but fewer than ten. This chain connects TRBV5-1 to TRBJ2-7; no reliable D call. The V end was cut by 4 bases, the J end by 8 bases, with 19 bases between. Germline CDR1 and CDR2: SGHRS and YFSETQ. The CDR3 length is 14 residues. The CDR3 DNA sequence: TGCGCCAGCAGCAACACCGGGTCTTCATCAAAGCAGTACTTC. Protein sequence: CASSNTGSSSKQYF. The full variable domain, in which reference TRBV5-1 and TRBJ2-7 provide the parts outside the CDR3, is KAGVTQTPRYLIKTRGQQVTLSCSPISGHRSVSWYQQTPGQGLQFLFEYFSETQRNKGNFPGRFSGRQFSNSRSEMNVSTLELGDSALYLCASSNTGSSSKQYFGPGTRLTVT.